This T cell receptor beta chain emerged from a study of cytomegalovirus exposure and HLA in healthy donors. Germline V gene lookup returns CDR1 SGHDT and CDR2 YYEEEE. The CDR3 contains 14 residues. V lost 0 bases to trimming and J lost 7 bases, with 13 bases between them. PCR employed 60 Vbeta and 13 Jbeta primers. Sequencing used immunoSEQ multiplex PCR; TCRdb keeps in-frame clones, though not all of them. The table lists around 110,000 clones, roughly 73% of them singletons. Sequencing was carried out using PBMCs. V and J are TRBV5-6 and TRBJ1-2, with D possibly matching TRBD1 (6 bases). This clonotype was obtained from a woman in her 30s in good health and CMV-seronegative. DNA for the CDR3: TGTGCCAGCAGCTTGGGGCAGGGGACGGGTGGCTACACCTTC. Its protein is CASSLGQGTGGYTF.